These 11 T cell receptor beta chains were all obtained from the same sample, sequenced in a study of shared clonotypes between healthy human individuals. Assay: immunoSEQ multiplex PCR; the TCRdb copy retains only in-frame clones and omits some. The sample consists of 950,000 to 1,100,000 clones, approximately 78% of them appearing once. The material sequenced was memory CD4+ T cells from PBMCs. The subset: CD45RA-negative fraction. These receptors were collected from a man aged 18 to 30 in good health. Some clones in this sample may be carry-over from other donors' samples.

Of note for this clone: This sequence is one base from a far larger clone and is likely a read error. The same CDR3 can be traced to other DNA sequences in this sample. The J gene is TRBJ1-1, the V gene TRBV7-3, with D hard to call. The CDR3 consists of 13 residues. The V gene's germline CDR1 is SGHTA and CDR2 FQGTGA. The DNA of the CDR3 is TGTGCCAGCAGCAGTTTCGGGTCCACTGAAGCTTTTTTT. Its translation is CASSSFGSTEAFF.

The CDR3 reads CATARALAGYEQFF. CDR3 DNA sequence: TGTGCCACCGCAAGAGCCCTAGCGGGATATGAGCAGTTCTTC. The chain has TRBV15 and TRBJ2-1; 9 nucleotides align to TRBD2. This CDR3 spans 14 amino acids. The ends lost 8 bases at V and 8 bases at J; junction bases unmatched: 10. Germline lookup yields CDR1 LNHNV and CDR2 YYDKDF (reference sequence).

The chain couples TRBV19 to TRBJ1-1; TRBD1 aligns across 11 bases. CDR1 is LNHDA and CDR2 is SQIVND in the germline V gene (reference sequence). Unmatched junction bases numbered 9, after V lost 4 bases and J lost 5 bases. This CDR3 has 16 residues. In DNA, the CDR3 is TGTGCCAGTAGTAAGTGGACAGGGGGCTTTTCTACTGAAGCTTTCTTT. Protein sequence: CASSKWTGGFSTEAFF.

This clone was seen a few times. The chain recombines TRBV28 with TRBJ2-5; tentatively, D is TRBD2 (6 bases). The CDR3 is 15 residues long. Trimming took 7 bases from V and 11 from J, leaving 26 bases between them. Looked up from germline, CDR1 is MDHEN and CDR2 is SYDVKM. The CDR3 DNA reads TGTGCCAGCACCACCCACGGTGGGAGGAAGGGAGAGCAGTACTTC. Translated: CASTTHGGRKGEQYF.

This clone was found once. The chain joins TRBV27 to TRBJ2-7, with a tentative D call TRBD2 (5 bases). V was pared by 6 bases and J by 6 bases, with 18 bases between. CDR3 length: 14 residues. CDR1 is MNHEY, CDR2 SMNVEV, per germline (reference sequence). DNA for the CDR3: TGTGCCAGCAGCGTTGGACTCGCTTATCGCGAGCAGTACTTC. It codes for CASSVGLAYREQYF.

This chain links TRBV7-2 with TRBJ2-7, with a possible D match to TRBD1 (6 bases). This CDR3 has 13 amino acids. The ends were cut back, 5 bases at V and 10 bases at J, with 18 bases in the middle. Germline CDR1 is SGHTA and CDR2 is FQGNSA. The CDR3 protein is CASSPTGSFRQYF. Written as DNA, the CDR3 is TGTGCCAGCAGCCCCACAGGGTCCTTCCGTCAGTACTTC.

V and J are TRBV5-1 and TRBJ1-1; D is unclear. V was pared by 0 bases and J by 1 base, with 10 bases between. Germline V CDR1 and CDR2: SGHRS, YFSETQ. The CDR3 spans 15 residues. This chain's CDR3 is CASSLASWENTEAFF. The CDR3 DNA reads TGCGCCAGCAGCTTGGCAAGCTGGGAGAACACTGAAGCTTTCTTT.

The rearrangement uses TRBV20-1 and TRBJ2-7; TRBD1 matches at 9 bases. Trimming at V came to 6 bases and at J to 12 bases, leaving 6 bases not matched to a gene. From germline, CDR1 is DFQATT and CDR2 SNEGSKA (reference sequence). The CDR3 runs 10 residues. For the CDR3, the DNA is TGCAGTGCGGGTAGGGACAGGGCGTACTTC. Translating it yields CSAGRDRAYF.

The chain has TRBV10-3 and TRBJ2-7; TRBD1 agrees at 7 bases. Germline CDR1 reads ENHRY; CDR2 reads SYGVKD. The ends lost 7 bases at V and 6 bases at J; junction bases unmatched: 9. The CDR3 consists of 13 residues. The CDR3 reads CAIMEGGWGEQYF. CDR3 nucleotides: TGTGCCATCATGGAAGGGGGCTGGGGCGAGCAGTACTTC.

Notes on this clone: A single base is all that separates this from a far larger clone, so a read error is likely. The identical CDR3 is also encoded by other nucleotide sequences in the sample. The rearrangement uses TRBV29-1 and TRBJ2-1; D assignment may be TRBD1 or TRBD2 (5 bases each). In germline, CDR1 is SQVTM, CDR2 ANQGSEA. The CDR3 consists of 15 residues. DNA for the CDR3: TGCAGCGCAAACTCTGGATGGGGGATGGGCAATGAACAGTTCTTC. It specifies CSANSGWGMGNEQFF.

To note about this clone: At one boundary the junction diverges from the germline segment, which might be a read error. This sequence joins TRBV4-2 and TRBJ1-2; 10 bases align to TRBD1. Germline V CDR1 and CDR2: LGHNA, YNFKEQ. The CDR3 contains 15 residues. Here the CDR3 reads CASSKEDRGVGGYTF. DNA for the CDR3: TGTGCCAGCAGCAAAGAGGACAGGGGGGTTGGTGGCTACACCTTC.